The rows below give T cell receptor beta chains drawn from one sample of a study of CXCR3-negative and CXCR3-positive naive CD8 T cells. TCRdb reprocessed the 5' RACE reads, with one entry per CDR3 protein and no DNA. Its table lists fewer than 80,000 distinct CDR3 sequences. Material: naive CXCR3- CD8+ T cells from blood. The receptor set was obtained from a human donor in good health. Some clones in this sample may be carry-over from other donors' samples. Both conserved end residues are part of each CDR3. Each record gives: J gene, V gene, CDR3 protein.

J gene: TRBJ2-4
V gene: TRBV28
CDR3 protein: CASRRLAKNIQYF

J gene: TRBJ1-1
V gene: TRBV20-1
CDR3 protein: CSARTGDTEAFF

J gene: TRBJ2-3
V gene: TRBV7-3
CDR3 protein: CASSLWGTSGRGTDTQYF

J gene: TRBJ2-2
V gene: TRBV29-1
CDR3 protein: CSVQETGRETGELFF

J gene: TRBJ2-1
V gene: TRBV9
CDR3 protein: CASSEPGQGPYNEQFF

J gene: TRBJ2-7
V gene: TRBV29-1
CDR3 protein: CSVRTLSYEQYF

J gene: TRBJ2-7
V gene: TRBV5-1
CDR3 protein: CASSLDGPYEQYF

J gene: TRBJ2-7
V gene: TRBV7-9
CDR3 protein: CASSRGIYEQYF

J gene: TRBJ2-1
V gene: TRBV3-1
CDR3 protein: CASSQGSDRLSYNEQFF

J gene: TRBJ2-3
V gene: TRBV7-2
CDR3 protein: CASSPWTSGYTDTQYF

J gene: TRBJ2-1
V gene: TRBV29-1
CDR3 protein: CSVPTGYNEQFF

J gene: TRBJ2-3
V gene: TRBV6-6
CDR3 protein: CASSTSTGVGTDTQYF

J gene: TRBJ2-7
V gene: TRBV9
CDR3 protein: CASSVGSRGVDEQYF

J gene: TRBJ2-2
V gene: TRBV11-2
CDR3 protein: CASRPSGSNTGELFF

J gene: TRBJ2-7
V gene: TRBV20-1
CDR3 protein: CSAREVRTYEQYF

J gene: TRBJ2-7
V gene: TRBV5-6
CDR3 protein: CASSWTPASYEQYF

J gene: TRBJ1-5
V gene: TRBV6-2/TRBV6-3
CDR3 protein: CASSYLRDQPQHF

J gene: TRBJ2-5
V gene: TRBV4-2
CDR3 protein: CASSQVGREDQETQYF

J gene: TRBJ2-7
V gene: TRBV28
CDR3 protein: CASSQAGGASYEQYF

J gene: TRBJ2-4
V gene: TRBV6-6
CDR3 protein: CASSLGWAKNIQYF

J gene: TRBJ2-1
V gene: TRBV29-1
CDR3 protein: CSVDLDRDNEQFF

J gene: TRBJ2-1
V gene: TRBV6-2/TRBV6-3
CDR3 protein: CASSPSGSDEQFF

J gene: TRBJ1-2
V gene: TRBV7-6
CDR3 protein: CASSPRDTWNYGYTF

J gene: TRBJ2-7
V gene: TRBV28
CDR3 protein: CASSARDRHYEQYF